This T cell receptor beta chain was recorded in a study of beta chain features in type 1 diabetes (dated 2018 in TCRdb). Study-wide context: Patients and healthy donors did not differ in mean age, gender distribution, total cell number or subset yield. Naive and central memory subsets were obtained from all 30 or so donors, but regulatory and stem cell-like memory subsets were isolated from only 8 patients and roughly eight healthy donors. A total of 107,917,701 sorted cells were examined across all samples, and a strong correlation was observed between cell number per subset and RNA yield. The study compared TCRB repertoires of sorted circulating CD4+ T cell subsets between recently diagnosed type 1 diabetes patients and matched healthy donors.

The entire isolated RNA was reverse transcribed using the High Capacity cDNA Reverse Transcription Kit, and thus expressed TCRB transcripts were sequenced. Deep immunoSEQ sequencing was applied to naive, central memory and regulatory T cell samples, giving an average of about 3.57 million total reads per sample. After sorted cells were lysed in RLT buffer, RNA was extracted with DNase-treated RNeasy Micro or Mini kits, with the choice depending on cell number. To prevent cross-contamination, each cell subset was processed individually, whereas patient and healthy donor samples were processed jointly. Using the immunoSEQ multiplex PCR, TCRB sequences were amplified from cDNA into 87-bp fragments spanning the CDR3 region. Amplicons were sequenced on the Illumina HiSeq platform. The published analysis was carried out like this. PCR bias was computationally corrected using synthetic template baselines, reads within Hamming distance 2 were collapsed, and singletons that could not be merged were discarded. Reads were aligned against IMGT to assign V, D and J genes, CDR3 length and insertions or deletions at six rearrangement sites. Within each subset, clonotype counts were normalized to sorted cell number, and only after that were true diversity and Gini coefficients computed with the tcR R package. The overlap coefficient, calculated on TCRB nucleotide sequences, was used to quantify repertoire sharing. TCRdb provides this immuneACCESS table in a form limited to in-frame rearrangements. Some clones are lacking; in checked studies, under half of them reflect an unresolved V gene, and why the rest are absent is not known. V, J and clone size derive from that table, while D and trimming were established from the DNA sequence. The sample table shows 300,000 to 400,000 clones, and 8% to 10% are seen once. The top ten constitute approximately 0.6% of the sample.

General study outcomes and caveats: Because small numbers of individuals were included in the HLA sub-analyses, any influence of HLA type on TCRB rearrangement was left unresolved. Naive, central memory and regulatory TCRB repertoires appeared more similar among patients than among healthy donors. PCR may preferentially amplify shorter templates, but because patient and control samples were amplified and corrected together, any resulting skew would affect both groups equally. Because cDNA was sequenced instead of genomic DNA, highly expressing activated cells could be over-represented, though the groups showed no difference in activation or CD3 levels. A moderate but significant shortening of TCRB CDR3 length was observed in type 1 diabetes patients in all four CD4+ subsets. Fewer insertions and more nucleotide deletions at VDJ recombination sites were observed in patients with type 1 diabetes, implying thymic rearrangement abnormalities.

About this clone itself: Which antigen it targets is not known. Base qualities are not provided; no much larger clone lies one nucleotide away.

The V and J ends are trimmed by 5 bases and 0 bases, leaving 11 bases between them. The CDR3 numbers 14 residues from cysteine through phenylalanine. Kept here is only the CDR3 DNA, which spans 42 bases and is read in frame from base 1. Via the germline V gene (reference sequence), CDR1 is SEHNR and CDR2 FQNEAQ. Each donor gave one peripheral blood draw, around 100 mL on average, collected into heparinised tubes. A BD FACSAria II and a panel including CD45RO, CCR7, CD25, CD127, CD95 and CD27 were used to sort naive, central memory, regulatory and stem cell-like memory CD4+ T cells. Purity was above 95% for every sorted population. PBMCs were separated immediately by Lymphoprep density gradient centrifugation and were stained directly, without being cultured. So that batch effects would be minimized, each experiment stained and sorted samples in pairs, pairing one healthy donor with one patient.

The V and J genes are TRBV7-9 and TRBJ2-7; the D element might be TRBD1 or TRBD2, as each aligns at 5 bases. This TCR was recovered from a man aged 25 to 40 with type 1 diabetes. Sequenced input: central memory CD4+ T cells from blood. The DNA sequence reads TGTGCCAGCAGCCCGGGACGGACCTCCTACGAGCAGTACTTC. Its translation is CASSPGRTSYEQYF.